This is a list of T cell receptor beta chains from one sample in a study of blood T cell repertoires in COVID-19. Produced via immunoSEQ multiplex PCR; TCRdb's table is partial and in-frame only. Seen here are over 100,000 clones, about 83% observed once, and the top ten hold nearly 4%. The sample comprised PBMCs or T cells enriched from blood (not recorded which). All receptors come from a woman aged 25 to 39 who had recovered from COVID-19. Each CDR3 is given with its conserved first and last residue. A D gene is named only where the DNA matches it firmly. The listing skips clone size in some rows; elsewhere it reads once, few, many or a size class.

NA	NA	TRBJ2-5	TRBV7-3	TGTGCCAGCAGCTTAACTAGTTTAGGGCAGGGTGCGACCCAGTACTTC	CASSLTSLGQGATQYF
TRBD1	NA	TRBJ1-4	TRBV5-6	TGTGCCAGCAGCTTGGAAGTCCAGGGGGGACGTAATGAAAAACTGTTTTTT	CASSLEVQGGRNEKLFF
NA	NA	TRBJ2-7	TRBV13	TGTGCCAGCAGCTTAGGCGGTTACGAGCAGTACTTC	CASSLGGYEQYF
TRBD1	NA	TRBJ1-2	TRBV18	TGTGCCAGCTCACCGATTGCACCGGGACAGGGGCTCTATGGCTACACCTTC	CASSPIAPGQGLYGYTF
NA	NA	TRBJ2-1	TRBV19	TGTGCCAGTAGTGCGGGACTCCAACACTCGCCCTACAATGAGCAGTTCTTC	CASSAGLQHSPYNEQFF
TRBD2	NA	TRBJ2-7	TRBV19	TGTGCCAGTAGTGGGACTAGCGTTTACGAGCAGTACTTC	CASSGTSVYEQYF
TRBD2	NA	TRBJ2-1	TRBV4-2	TGTGCCAGCAGCCGCGACGGCGGGAGCGATGATGAGCAGTTCTTC	CASSRDGGSDDEQFF
TRBD2	NA	TRBJ2-1	TRBV2	TGTGCCAGCAGTGAATCTAGCGGGGCGGATGAGCAGTTCTTC	CASSESSGADEQFF
NA	NA	TRBJ1-4	TRBV7-2	TGTGCCAGCAGCTCCCGGGGGGCGTCCCCCCTGTTTTTT	CASSSRGASPLFF
TRBD1	NA	TRBJ1-2	TRBV27	TGTGCCAGCAGCCCAAAACGGACAGGGGTGAATAGCTATGGCTACACCTTC	CASSPKRTGVNSYGYTF
NA	once	TRBJ2-3	TRBV5-1	TGCGCCAGCAGCTTTGGGCGGGGCACGGATCATACGCAGTATTTT	CASSFGRGTDHTQYF
TRBD1	NA	TRBJ2-1	TRBV29-1	TGCAGCGTTGAAAAGGGAGGGACAGGGGGCTTAAGGGTCAGCAATGAGCAGTTCTTC	CSVEKGGTGGLRVSNEQFF
TRBD2	NA	TRBJ2-7	TRBV2	TGTGCCAGCAGTGGGGGAGGGTGGCGGGAGCAGTACTTC	CASSGGGWREQYF
TRBD1	NA	TRBJ2-2	TRBV4-2	TGTGCCAGCAGCCAAGACCAGGGGGCCGGGGAGCTGTTTTTT	CASSQDQGAGELFF
TRBD2	NA	TRBJ2-4	TRBV11-2	TGTGCCAGCAGCCCAGCGGGAGTTACCAAAAACATTCAGTACTTC	CASSPAGVTKNIQYF
TRBD2	few	TRBJ2-5	TRBV7-3	TGTGCCAGCAGCCTAGACCCTAGCGGTCAAGAGACCCAGTACTTC	CASSLDPSGQETQYF
TRBD1	NA	TRBJ1-2	TRBV28	TGTGCCAGCAGATCCAATATACGGACAGGTCGAAGGGGCTACACCTTC	CASRSNIRTGRRGYTF
NA	NA	TRBJ1-2	TRBV4-1	TGCGCCAGCAGCCAGGGCAGAGCTAACTATGGCTACACCTTC	CASSQGRANYGYTF
NA	once	TRBJ1-2	TRBV6-5	TGTGCCAGCAGGGGGGCGAACTATGGCTACACCTTC	CASRGANYGYTF
NA	NA	TRBJ2-1	TRBV18	TGTGCCAGCTCACCGGGGCTCTCCTACAATGAGCAGTTCTTC	CASSPGLSYNEQFF
TRBD2	NA	TRBJ2-7	TRBV29-1	TGCAGCGTTGGGACTAGAGGGTACGAGCAGTACTTC	CSVGTRGYEQYF
NA	NA	TRBJ2-2	TRBV6-5	TGTGCCAGCAGGGGGAGGGGGACCGGGGAGCTGTTTTTT	CASRGRGTGELFF
TRBD2	NA	TRBJ2-3	TRBV28	TGTGCCAGCAGCGATCGACTAGCGGGAGGGAGCACAGATACGCAGTATTTT	CASSDRLAGGSTDTQYF